This T cell receptor beta chain was captured in a study of blood T cells in healthy people across ages. Total RNA amounts of at least 5.5 micrograms were extracted per sample. Germline-derived CDR1 and CDR2 are SGHNT and YYREEE (reference sequence). The CDR3 is made up of 16 amino acids. A J-beta primer mix and a sample-barcoded 5' primer were used in a second PCR of about 6 to 12 cycles. Via MiXCR, TCRdb re-called the 5' RACE reads, giving one row per CDR3 protein. The data contain 540,000 or so distinct CDR3 sequences, nearly 25% of them singletons. Notes on this clonotype: Compared with germline, one end of the junction differs, possibly owing to a read error.

Another study also made use of these data, one on T cells of mothers and their children.

The receptor's source is a boy aged 5 to 17 in good health. V usage is TRBV5-4 and J usage is TRBJ2-1; 8 nucleotides match TRBD2. The sequencing sample was made of blood. The CDR3 bases are TGTGCCAGCAGCTGGGGGGGCGGGGGGTCCGGTAATGGGCAGTTCTTC. This encodes CASSWGGGGSGNGQFF.